The clone carrying this T cell receptor beta chain has a count of ten or more. The sample is drawn from a study of CD8+CD57+ T cells in acquired aplastic anemia. Study context: CD4+ and CD8+ cells, once sorted, gave DNA averaging roughly 3.4 ug.

TCR beta VDJ and CDR3 were profiled, and genomic DNA was the template. TCRdb called the reads again in MiXCR, with one record for every CDR3 protein. The data show around 250,000 distinct CDR3 sequences, 56% seen once. The length of the CDR3 is 13 residues. Germline V gives CDR1 LNHDA, CDR2 SQIVND (reference sequence). V shed 5 bases and J 6 bases; nucleotides not matched to a gene: 5. This TCR came from a human donor with severe aplastic anemia or a healthy control (not recorded which). The sequencing sample was made of sorted CD4+, CD8+, or CD8+CD57+ T cells (not recorded which) from PBMCs. The rearrangement links TRBV19 to TRBJ1-1; TRBD1 aligns across 8 bases. The CDR3 sequence: CASSADRGAEAFF. The CDR3 DNA is TGTGCCAGTAGTGCCGACAGGGGCGCTGAAGCTTTCTTT.